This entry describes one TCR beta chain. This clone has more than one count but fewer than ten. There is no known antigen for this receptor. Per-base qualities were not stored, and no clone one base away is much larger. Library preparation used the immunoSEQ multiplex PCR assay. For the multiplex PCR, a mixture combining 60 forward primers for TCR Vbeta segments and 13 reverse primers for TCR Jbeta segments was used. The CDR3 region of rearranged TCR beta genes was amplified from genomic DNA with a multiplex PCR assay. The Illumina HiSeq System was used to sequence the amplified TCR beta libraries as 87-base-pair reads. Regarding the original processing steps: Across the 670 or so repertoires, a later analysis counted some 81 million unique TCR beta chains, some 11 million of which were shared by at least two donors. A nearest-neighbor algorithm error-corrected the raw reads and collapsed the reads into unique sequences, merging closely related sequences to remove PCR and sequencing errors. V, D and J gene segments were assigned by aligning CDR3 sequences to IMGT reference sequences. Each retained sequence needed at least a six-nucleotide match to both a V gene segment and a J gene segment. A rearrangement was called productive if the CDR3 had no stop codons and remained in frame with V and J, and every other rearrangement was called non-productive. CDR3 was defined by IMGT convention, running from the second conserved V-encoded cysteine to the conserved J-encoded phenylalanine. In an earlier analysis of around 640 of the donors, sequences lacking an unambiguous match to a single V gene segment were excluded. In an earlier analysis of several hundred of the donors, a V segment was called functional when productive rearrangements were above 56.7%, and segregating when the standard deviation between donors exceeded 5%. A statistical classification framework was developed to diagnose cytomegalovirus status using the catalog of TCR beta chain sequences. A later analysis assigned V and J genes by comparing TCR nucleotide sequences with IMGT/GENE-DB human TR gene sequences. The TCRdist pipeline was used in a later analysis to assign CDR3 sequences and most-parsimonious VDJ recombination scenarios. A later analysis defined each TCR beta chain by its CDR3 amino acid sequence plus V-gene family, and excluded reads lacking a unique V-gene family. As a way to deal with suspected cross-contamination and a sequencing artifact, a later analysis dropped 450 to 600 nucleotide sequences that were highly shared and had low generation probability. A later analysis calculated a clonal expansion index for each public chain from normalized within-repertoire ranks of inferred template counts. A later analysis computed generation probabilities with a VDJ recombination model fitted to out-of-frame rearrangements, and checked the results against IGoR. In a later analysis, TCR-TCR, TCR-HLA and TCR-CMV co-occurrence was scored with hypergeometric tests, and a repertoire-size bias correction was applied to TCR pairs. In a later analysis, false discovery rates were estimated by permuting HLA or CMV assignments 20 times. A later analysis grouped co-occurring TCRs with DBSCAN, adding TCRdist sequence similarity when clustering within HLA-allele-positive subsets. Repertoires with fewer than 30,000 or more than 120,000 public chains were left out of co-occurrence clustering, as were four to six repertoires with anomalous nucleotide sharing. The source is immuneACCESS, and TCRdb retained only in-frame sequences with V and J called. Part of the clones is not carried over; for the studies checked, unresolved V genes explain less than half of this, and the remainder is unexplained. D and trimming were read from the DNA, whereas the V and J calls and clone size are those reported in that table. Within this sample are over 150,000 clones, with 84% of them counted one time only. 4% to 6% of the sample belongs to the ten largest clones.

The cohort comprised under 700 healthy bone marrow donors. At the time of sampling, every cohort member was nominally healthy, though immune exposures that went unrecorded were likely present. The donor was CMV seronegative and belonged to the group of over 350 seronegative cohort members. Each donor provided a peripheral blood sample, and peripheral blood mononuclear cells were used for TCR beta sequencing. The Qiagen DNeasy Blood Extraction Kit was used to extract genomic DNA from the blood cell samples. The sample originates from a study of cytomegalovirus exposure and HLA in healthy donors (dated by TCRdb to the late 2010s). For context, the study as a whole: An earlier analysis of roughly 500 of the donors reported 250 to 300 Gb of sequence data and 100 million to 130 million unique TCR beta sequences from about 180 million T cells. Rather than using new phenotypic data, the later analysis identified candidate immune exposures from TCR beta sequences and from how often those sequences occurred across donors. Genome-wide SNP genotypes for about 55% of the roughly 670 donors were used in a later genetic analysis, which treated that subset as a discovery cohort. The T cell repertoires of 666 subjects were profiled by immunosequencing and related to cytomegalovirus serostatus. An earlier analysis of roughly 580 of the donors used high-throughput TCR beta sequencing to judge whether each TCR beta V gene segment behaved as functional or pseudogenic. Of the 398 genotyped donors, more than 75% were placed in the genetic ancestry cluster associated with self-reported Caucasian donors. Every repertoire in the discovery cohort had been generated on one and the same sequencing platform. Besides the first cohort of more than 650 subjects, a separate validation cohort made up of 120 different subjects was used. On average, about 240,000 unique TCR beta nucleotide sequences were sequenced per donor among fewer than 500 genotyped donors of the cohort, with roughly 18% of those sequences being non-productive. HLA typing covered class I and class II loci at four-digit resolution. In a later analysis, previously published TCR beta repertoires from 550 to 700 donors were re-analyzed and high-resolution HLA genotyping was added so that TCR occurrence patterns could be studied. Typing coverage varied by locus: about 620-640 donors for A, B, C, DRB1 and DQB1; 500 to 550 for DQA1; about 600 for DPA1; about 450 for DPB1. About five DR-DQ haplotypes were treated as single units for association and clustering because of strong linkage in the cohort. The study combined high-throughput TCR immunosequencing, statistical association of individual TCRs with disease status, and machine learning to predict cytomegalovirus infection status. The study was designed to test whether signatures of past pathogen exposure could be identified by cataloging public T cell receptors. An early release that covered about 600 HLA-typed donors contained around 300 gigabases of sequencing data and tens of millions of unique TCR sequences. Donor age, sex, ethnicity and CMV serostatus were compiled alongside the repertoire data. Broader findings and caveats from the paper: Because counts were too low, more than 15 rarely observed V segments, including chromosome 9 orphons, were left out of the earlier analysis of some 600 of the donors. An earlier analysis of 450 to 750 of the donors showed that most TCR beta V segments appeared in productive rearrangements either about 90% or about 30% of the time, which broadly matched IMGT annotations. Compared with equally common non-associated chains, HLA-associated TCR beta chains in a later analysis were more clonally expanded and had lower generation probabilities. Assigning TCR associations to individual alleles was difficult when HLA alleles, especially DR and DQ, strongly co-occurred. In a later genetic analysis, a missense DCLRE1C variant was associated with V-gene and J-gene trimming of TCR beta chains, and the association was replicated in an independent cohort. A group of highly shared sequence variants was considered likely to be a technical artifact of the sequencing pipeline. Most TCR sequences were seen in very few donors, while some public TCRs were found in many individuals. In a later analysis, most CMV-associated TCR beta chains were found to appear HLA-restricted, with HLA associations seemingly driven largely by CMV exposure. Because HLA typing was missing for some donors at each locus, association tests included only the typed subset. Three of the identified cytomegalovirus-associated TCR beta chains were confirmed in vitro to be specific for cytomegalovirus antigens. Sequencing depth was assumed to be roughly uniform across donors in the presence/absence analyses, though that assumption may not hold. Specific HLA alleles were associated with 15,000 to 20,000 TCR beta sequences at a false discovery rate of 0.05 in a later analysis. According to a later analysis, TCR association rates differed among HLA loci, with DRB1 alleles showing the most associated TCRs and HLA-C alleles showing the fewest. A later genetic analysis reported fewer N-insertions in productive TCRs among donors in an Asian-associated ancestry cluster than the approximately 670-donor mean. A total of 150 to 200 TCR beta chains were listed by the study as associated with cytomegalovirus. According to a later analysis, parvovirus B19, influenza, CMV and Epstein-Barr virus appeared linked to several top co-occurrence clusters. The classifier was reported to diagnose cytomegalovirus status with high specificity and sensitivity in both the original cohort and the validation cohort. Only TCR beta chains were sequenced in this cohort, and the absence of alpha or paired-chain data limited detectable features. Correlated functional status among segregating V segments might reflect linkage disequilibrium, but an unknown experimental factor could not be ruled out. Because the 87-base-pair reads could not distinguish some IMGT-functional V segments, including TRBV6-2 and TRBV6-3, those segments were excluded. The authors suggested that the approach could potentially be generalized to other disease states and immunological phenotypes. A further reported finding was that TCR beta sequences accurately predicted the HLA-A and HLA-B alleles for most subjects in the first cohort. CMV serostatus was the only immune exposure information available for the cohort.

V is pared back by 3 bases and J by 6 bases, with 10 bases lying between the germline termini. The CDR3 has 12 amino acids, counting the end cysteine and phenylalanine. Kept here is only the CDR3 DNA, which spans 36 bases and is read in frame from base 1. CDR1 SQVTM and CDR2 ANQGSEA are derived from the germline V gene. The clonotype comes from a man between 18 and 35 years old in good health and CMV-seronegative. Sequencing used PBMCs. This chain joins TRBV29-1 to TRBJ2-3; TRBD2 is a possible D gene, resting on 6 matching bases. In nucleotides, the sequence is TGCAGCGTTGATTCCGGAGGGGATACGCAGTATTTT. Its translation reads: CSVDSGGDTQYF.